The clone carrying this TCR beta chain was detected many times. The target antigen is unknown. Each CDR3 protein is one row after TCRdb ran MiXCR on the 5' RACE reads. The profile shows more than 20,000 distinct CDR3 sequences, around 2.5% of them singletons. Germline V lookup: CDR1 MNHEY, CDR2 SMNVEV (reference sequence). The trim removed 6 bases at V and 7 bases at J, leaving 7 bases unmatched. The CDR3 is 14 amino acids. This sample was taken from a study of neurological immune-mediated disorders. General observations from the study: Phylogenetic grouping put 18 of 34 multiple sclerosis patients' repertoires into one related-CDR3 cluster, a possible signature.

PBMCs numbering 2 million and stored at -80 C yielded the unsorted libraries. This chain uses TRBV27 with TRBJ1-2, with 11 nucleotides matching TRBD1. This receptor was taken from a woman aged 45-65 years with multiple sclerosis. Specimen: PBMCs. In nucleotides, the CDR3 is TGTGCCAGCAGAACCGGGACAGGGGGAATTGGCTACACCTTC. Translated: CASRTGTGGIGYTF.